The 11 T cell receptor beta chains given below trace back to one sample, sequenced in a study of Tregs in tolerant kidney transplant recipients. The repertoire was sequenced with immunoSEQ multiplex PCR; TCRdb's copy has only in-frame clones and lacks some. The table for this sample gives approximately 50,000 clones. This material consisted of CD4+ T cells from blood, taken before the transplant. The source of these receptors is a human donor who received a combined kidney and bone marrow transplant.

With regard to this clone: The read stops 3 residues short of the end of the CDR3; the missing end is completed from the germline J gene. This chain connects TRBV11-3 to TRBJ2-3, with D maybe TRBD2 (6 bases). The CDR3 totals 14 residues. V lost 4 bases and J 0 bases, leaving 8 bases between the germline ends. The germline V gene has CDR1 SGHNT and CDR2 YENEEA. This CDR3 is CASSSSGSTDTQYF. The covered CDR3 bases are TGTGCCAGCAGCTCGAGCGGGAGCACAGATACG. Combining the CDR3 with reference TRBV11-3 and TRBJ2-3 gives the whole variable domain EAGVVQSPRYKIIEKKQPVAFWCNPISGHNTLYWYLQNLGQGPELLIRYENEEAVDDSQLPKDRFSAERLKGVDSTLKIQPAELGDSAVYLCASSSSGSTDTQYFGPGTRLTVL.

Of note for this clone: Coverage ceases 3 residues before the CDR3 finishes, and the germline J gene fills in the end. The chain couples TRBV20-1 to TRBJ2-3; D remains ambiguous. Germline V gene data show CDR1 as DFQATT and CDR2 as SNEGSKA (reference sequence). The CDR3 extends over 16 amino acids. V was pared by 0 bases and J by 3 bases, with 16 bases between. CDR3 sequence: CSARDQARDSTDTQYF. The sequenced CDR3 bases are TGCAGTGCTAGAGATCAAGCTAGAGATTCGACAGATACG.

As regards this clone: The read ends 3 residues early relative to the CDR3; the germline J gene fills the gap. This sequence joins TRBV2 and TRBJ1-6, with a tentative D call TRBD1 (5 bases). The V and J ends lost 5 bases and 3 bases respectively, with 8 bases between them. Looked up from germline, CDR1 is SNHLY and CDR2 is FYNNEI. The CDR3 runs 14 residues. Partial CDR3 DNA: TGTGCCAGCAGTTTTCAGGGCTATAATTCACCC. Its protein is CASSFQGYNSP. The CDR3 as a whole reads CASSFQGYNSPLHF.

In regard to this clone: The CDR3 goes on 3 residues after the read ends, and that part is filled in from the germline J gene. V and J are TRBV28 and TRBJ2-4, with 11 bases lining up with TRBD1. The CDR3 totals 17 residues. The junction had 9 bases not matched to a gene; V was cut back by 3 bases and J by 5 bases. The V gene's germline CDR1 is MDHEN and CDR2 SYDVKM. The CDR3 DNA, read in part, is TGTGCCAGCAGTTTTCTTGCCTGGACAGGGGGCCAAAACATT. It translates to CASSFLAWTGGQNI. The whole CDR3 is CASSFLAWTGGQNIQYF.

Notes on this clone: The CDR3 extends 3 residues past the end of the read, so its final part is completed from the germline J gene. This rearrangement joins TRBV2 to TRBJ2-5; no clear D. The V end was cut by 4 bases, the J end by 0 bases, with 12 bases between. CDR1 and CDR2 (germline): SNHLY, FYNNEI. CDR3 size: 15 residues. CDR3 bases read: TGTGCCAGCAGTGGTCACAGTGGGTACCAAGAGACC. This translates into CASSGHSGYQET. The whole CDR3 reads CASSGHSGYQETQYF.

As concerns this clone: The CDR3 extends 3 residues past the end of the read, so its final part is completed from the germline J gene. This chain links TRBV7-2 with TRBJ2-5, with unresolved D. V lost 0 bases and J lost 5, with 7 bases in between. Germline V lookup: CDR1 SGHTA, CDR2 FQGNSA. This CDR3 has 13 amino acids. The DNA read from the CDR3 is TGTGCCAGCAGCTTAGCCGGCAGGGAGACC. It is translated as CASSLAGRET. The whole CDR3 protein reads CASSLAGRETQYF.

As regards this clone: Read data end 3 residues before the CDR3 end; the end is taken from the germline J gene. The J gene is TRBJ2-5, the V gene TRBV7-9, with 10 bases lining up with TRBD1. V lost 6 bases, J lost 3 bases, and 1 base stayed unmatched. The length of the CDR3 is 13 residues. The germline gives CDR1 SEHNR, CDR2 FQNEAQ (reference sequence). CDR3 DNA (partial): TGTGCCAGCAGGGGACAGGGGAAAGAGACC. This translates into CASRGQGKET. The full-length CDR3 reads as CASRGQGKETQYF.

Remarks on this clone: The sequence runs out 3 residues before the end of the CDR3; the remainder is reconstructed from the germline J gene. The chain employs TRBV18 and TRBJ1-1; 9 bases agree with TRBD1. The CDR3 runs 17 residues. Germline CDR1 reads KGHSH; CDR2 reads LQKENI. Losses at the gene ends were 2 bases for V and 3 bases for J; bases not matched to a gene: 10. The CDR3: CASSPGQGPWGDTEAFF. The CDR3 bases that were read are TGTGCCAGCTCACCAGGACAGGGGCCCTGGGGCGACACTGAA.

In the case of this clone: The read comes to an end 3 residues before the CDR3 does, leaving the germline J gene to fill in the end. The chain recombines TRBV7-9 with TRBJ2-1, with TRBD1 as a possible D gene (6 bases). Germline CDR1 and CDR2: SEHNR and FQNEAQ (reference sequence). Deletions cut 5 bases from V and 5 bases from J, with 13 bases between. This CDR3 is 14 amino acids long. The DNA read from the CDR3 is TGTGCCAGCAGCCAGGGGCAGGCCAACAATGAG. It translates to CASSQGQANNE. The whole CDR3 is CASSQGQANNEQFF.

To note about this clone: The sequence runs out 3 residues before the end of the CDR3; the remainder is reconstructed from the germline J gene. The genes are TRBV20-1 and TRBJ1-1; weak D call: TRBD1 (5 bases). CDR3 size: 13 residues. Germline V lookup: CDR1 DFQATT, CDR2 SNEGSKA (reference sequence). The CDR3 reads CSANGPLGEEAFF. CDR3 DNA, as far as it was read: TGCAGTGCTAATGGGCCCCTAGGGGAAGAA.

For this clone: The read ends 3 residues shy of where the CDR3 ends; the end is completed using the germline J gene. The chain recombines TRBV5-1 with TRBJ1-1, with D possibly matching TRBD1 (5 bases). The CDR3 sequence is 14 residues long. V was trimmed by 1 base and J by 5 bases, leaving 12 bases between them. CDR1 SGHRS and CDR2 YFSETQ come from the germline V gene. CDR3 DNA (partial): TGCGCCAGCAGCTTGACAGGCAGGGAGACTGAA. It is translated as CASSLTGRETE. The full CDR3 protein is CASSLTGRETEAFF.